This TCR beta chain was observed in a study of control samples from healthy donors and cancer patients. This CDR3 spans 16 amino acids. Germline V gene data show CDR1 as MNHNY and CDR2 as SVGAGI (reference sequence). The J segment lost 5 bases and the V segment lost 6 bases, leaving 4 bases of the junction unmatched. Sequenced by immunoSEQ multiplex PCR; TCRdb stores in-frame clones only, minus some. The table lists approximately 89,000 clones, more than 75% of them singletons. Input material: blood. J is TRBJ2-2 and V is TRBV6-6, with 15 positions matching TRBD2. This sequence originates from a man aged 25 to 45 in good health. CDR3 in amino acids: CASSHGLAGGTGELFF. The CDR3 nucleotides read TGTGCCAGCAGCCATGGACTAGCGGGGGGGACCGGGGAGCTGTTTTTT.